This T cell receptor (beta chain) was identified in a study of blood T cell repertoires in COVID-19. For the study at large: Specimens from acute and convalescent COVID-19 originated in the United States, Italy and Spain. Nucleic acid was either cDNA or gDNA, and it came from T cells, B-cell-depleted T cells, or PBMCs.

Unmatched junction bases numbered 6, after V lost 9 bases and J lost 4 bases. The CDR3 has 14 amino acids. CDR1 and CDR2 (germline): MDHEN, SYDVKM. In the original analysis: Researchers report that nucleated cell counts were estimated from reference gene primer amplification. Measured with immunoSEQ multiplex PCR; TCRdb has only the in-frame clones, and not every one. The D gene and trimming were derived from the DNA, and the V and J assignments and clone size from that table. The table lists 250,000 or so clones, under 90% of them singletons. What was sequenced was peripheral blood. The sequence was collected from a man in his sixties with acute or convalescent COVID-19. The chain combines TRBV28 with TRBJ1-1; 12 bases fit TRBD1. The CDR3 sequence is CASLGQGASTEAFF. The DNA for the CDR3 is TGTGCCAGTCTGGGACAGGGGGCGAGCACTGAAGCTTTCTTT.